Described below is a single T cell receptor beta chain sequence and its context. Its target is unknown. These data belong to a study of shared clonotypes between healthy human individuals. Findings of the study overall: Naive subsets tended to show greater estimated richness than memory subsets.

It was 200 to 250 ng DNA, approximately 28,000 T cell genomes, that sorted-subset replicate PCRs used. Only in-frame clones appear in the TCRdb table, and some are missing; sequencing was by immunoSEQ multiplex PCR. Of about 2.3 million clones in the sample, around 92% were seen once. CDR3 length: 16 residues. Germline CDR1 and CDR2: MNHNY and SVGAGI (reference sequence). V was shortened by 7 bases and J by 0 bases, with 16 bases between the two germline ends. The genes are TRBV6-6 and TRBJ2-1, with D possibly matching TRBD1 (6 bases). The receptor comes from a man between 18 and 29 years old in good health. Some clones in this sample may be carry-over from other donors' samples. Sequences were obtained from naive CD4+ T cells from PBMCs. Specified subset: CD45RA+ positively selected. The CDR3 loop is CASIRRQASSYNEQFF. As DNA, the CDR3 is TGTGCCAGCATTCGGAGACAGGCCAGCTCCTACAATGAGCAGTTCTTC.